The clone carrying this TCR beta chain was counted at least ten times. CDR1 SQVTM and CDR2 ANQGSEA come from the germline V gene. V trimming: 4 bases; J trimming: 6 bases; junction bases outside the gene matches: 10. CDR3 size: 17 residues. The entry originates in a study of T cells after yellow fever vaccination. Each CDR3 protein gets one entry after TCRdb re-called the 5' RACE reads with MiXCR. The sample contains a few hundred thousand distinct CDR3 sequences, over 6.5% of which appear only once. The sequence was collected from a man aged 30 to 39 who received the YFV17D yellow fever vaccine. The rearrangement links TRBV29-1 to TRBJ2-1, with TRBD2 matching 15 bases. Sequencing used CD4+ T cells sorted from PBMCs, obtained on the day of the yellow fever booster vaccination. The DNA of the CDR3 is TGCAGCGTTGTCGGGGCTTGGACTAGCGGGAGGGCCAATGAGCAGTTCTTC. Translated: CSVVGAWTSGRANEQFF.